These T cell receptor beta chains were read from a single sample in a study of OX40 agonist ivuxolimab in advanced cancers. Libraries were prepared by immunoSEQ multiplex PCR; TCRdb keeps only in-frame clonotypes and omits some of them. The sample has some 23,000 clones, roughly 88% seen once; the top ten hold about 46%. The sample in question was CD4+ or CD8+ T cells sorted from blood, obtained in a trial of the OX40 agonist ivuxolimab. These receptors were obtained from an adult with an advanced solid tumor such as melanoma, head and neck, liver or kidney cancer. The CDR3 runs from the conserved cysteine through the conserved F or W. D genes are given only for firm matches. The size field is filled for only some rows; it gives once, few, many or a size class.

TRBV19	-	-	TRBJ2-7	TGTGCCAGTAGTATGGCGAGGAGCTCCTACGAGCAGTACTTC	CASSMARSSYEQYF
TRBV15	-	-	TRBJ2-1	TGTGCCACCAGCAGAGATCACGGCTATCCTCTAAGCGGTGAGCAGTTCTTC	CATSRDHGYPLSGEQFF
TRBV6-6	-	TRBD2	TRBJ2-7	TGTGCCAGCGGTAGCGGGAGGGCCGTCTCCTACGAGCAGTACTTC	CASGSGRAVSYEQYF
TRBV27	-	TRBD2	TRBJ2-1	TGTGCCAGCAGACTAGCGGGAGAGGAGGCGCAGTTCTTC	CASRLAGEEAQFF
TRBV11-2	-	TRBD1	TRBJ2-5	TGTGCCAGCAGCCATGGGACAGGCCCGTACCAAGAGACCCAGTACTTC	CASSHGTGPYQETQYF
TRBV9	-	-	TRBJ1-2	TGTGCCAGCAGCGTAGGCCTGAGCTATGGCTACACCTTC	CASSVGLSYGYTF
TRBV7-5	-	-	TRBJ2-6	TGTGCCAGAAAAAGTCGGGCCAACGTCCTGACTTTC	CARKSRANVLTF
TRBV27	few	TRBD2	TRBJ2-7	TGTGCAAGTAGATCCTTCGGGGGGGCAGCCGAGCAGTACTTC	CASRSFGGAAEQYF
TRBV10-3	-	TRBD2	TRBJ2-7	TGTGCCATCAGTACTAGCGGATACTCCTACGAGCAGTACTTC	CAISTSGYSYEQYF
TRBV28	-	-	TRBJ2-2	TGTGCCAGCAGCCCCCTAAGCGGGGAGCTGTTTTTT	CASSPLSGELFF
TRBV7-9	-	TRBD1	TRBJ1-2	TGTGCCAGCAGCTTAACTCGGGACAGAGGGAAGAACTATGGCTACACCTTC	CASSLTRDRGKNYGYTF
TRBV11-2	-	TRBD2	TRBJ2-5	TGTGCCAGCAGCTCGCAGGTGCAGCGGGGGGATGAGACCCAGTACTTC	CASSSQVQRGDETQYF
TRBV27	-	TRBD1	TRBJ1-1	TGTGCCAGCAGTTTTTACAGGGGAAGGGGTACTGAAGCTTTCTTT	CASSFYRGRGTEAFF
TRBV19	few	-	TRBJ1-5	TGTGCCAGTAAAACAGGTAATCAGCCCCAGCATTTT	CASKTGNQPQHF
TRBV2	-	-	TRBJ2-7	TGTGCCAGCAGAGGTCCATCGAGTCAAGCTATATACGAGCAGTACTTC	CASRGPSSQAIYEQYF
TRBV5-6	-	-	TRBJ1-5	TGTGCCAGCAGCATCGAGGGGCCGGGCAATCAGCCCCAGCATTTT	CASSIEGPGNQPQHF
TRBV7-9	-	-	TRBJ2-3	TGTGCCAGCAGCTCGAGGCTGCTAGCGCGGGGATATAGCACAGATACGCAGTATTTT	CASSSRLLARGYSTDTQYF
TRBV2	-	TRBD1	TRBJ2-3	TGTGCCAGCAAGGACAGGGGGGATAGAGGTACGCAGTATTTT	CASKDRGDRGTQYF
TRBV30	-	-	TRBJ1-4	TGTGCCTGGAGTATACGTGAAAAACTGTTTTTT	CAWSIREKLFF
TRBV27	-	-	TRBJ2-6	TGTGCCAGCAGTATATACAGCTCTGGGGCCAACGTCCTGACTTTC	CASSIYSSGANVLTF
TRBV18	-	-	TRBJ2-5	TGTGCCAGCTCTCCAGCTAGCGCCTACCAAGAGACCCAGTACTTC	CASSPASAYQETQYF
TRBV18	-	-	TRBJ2-7	TGTGCCAGCTCGACGGTCGGCTACGAGCAGTACTTC	CASSTVGYEQYF
TRBV18	-	-	TRBJ2-7	TGTGCCAGCTCCCCGACAGCAACCATCTACGAGCAGTACTTC	CASSPTATIYEQYF
TRBV5-1	-	-	TRBJ2-4	TGCGCCAGCAGCTTAGCCGGGGGCGCGGCAAACATTCAGTACTTC	CASSLAGGAANIQYF
TRBV5-6	-	-	TRBJ1-2	TGTGCCAGCAGCCCGGACGGGGGGACGAGCTATGGCTACACCTTC	CASSPDGGTSYGYTF
TRBV7-2	-	-	TRBJ1-1	TGTGCCAGCAGCTTATATGGGTTTAGCACTGAAGCTTTCTTT	CASSLYGFSTEAFF
TRBV5-4	-	-	TRBJ2-2	TGTGCCAGCAGCTTGTCCCAGGGCGCCCCCGGGGAGCTGTTTTTT	CASSLSQGAPGELFF
TRBV6-6	-	TRBD1	TRBJ2-7	TGTGCCAGCAGCTGGACAGGGGATAGGCGCGAGCAGTACTTC	CASSWTGDRREQYF
TRBV10-3	-	-	TRBJ1-2	TGTGCCATCCGGGACACCTATGGCTACACCTTC	CAIRDTYGYTF
TRBV7-3	-	TRBD2	TRBJ2-2	TGTGCCAGCAGCCTAAGCCCCCTAGCGGCAAACGATGGGGAGCTGTTTTTT	CASSLSPLAANDGELFF
TRBV14	-	-	TRBJ1-2	TGTGCCAGCAGCTCTGGGACACCATATGGCTACACCTTC	CASSSGTPYGYTF
TRBV19	-	-	TRBJ1-5	TGTGCCAGTAGTCGGGGCTCTTATAGCAATCAGCCCCAGCATTTT	CASSRGSYSNQPQHF
TRBV28	-	TRBD1	TRBJ1-2	TGTGCCAGCAGTACAGGGGCCTATGGCTACACCTTC	CASSTGAYGYTF
TRBV6-4	-	TRBD2	TRBJ2-1	TGTGCCAGCAGTGACTTCAGCGGGGGGGAGCAGTTCTTC	CASSDFSGGEQFF
TRBV5-6	-	TRBD2	TRBJ2-7	TGTGCCAGCAGCGGGACTACCTCCTACGAGCAGTACTTC	CASSGTTSYEQYF
TRBV11-3	-	-	TRBJ2-7	TGTGCCAGCAGCTTAGAATCGGGTCACGAGCAGTACTTC	CASSLESGHEQYF
TRBV6-5	medium-sized	-	TRBJ1-1	TGTGCCAGCAGTTCCCCCGGTCGGACTGAAGCTTTCTTT	CASSSPGRTEAFF
TRBV4-1	-	TRBD2	TRBJ2-7	TGCGCCAGCAGCCAAGGAGCGGGAGGGCTCTCCTACGAGCAGTACTTC	CASSQGAGGLSYEQYF
TRBV4-3	medium-sized	TRBD2	TRBJ2-7	TGCGCCAGCAGCCAAGGCGGGGGAGCCTACGAGCAGTACTTC	CASSQGGGAYEQYF
TRBV30	few	-	TRBJ2-7	TGTGCCTGCCGGGATTCCACCTACGAGCAGTACTTC	CACRDSTYEQYF
TRBV18	-	-	TRBJ2-2	TGTGCCAGCTCACCACCCGAGAACACCGGGGAGCTGTTTTTT	CASSPPENTGELFF
TRBV7-9	-	TRBD1	TRBJ2-7	TGTGCCAGCAGCTTAAGGGGACAGGGTTACAACGAGCAGTACTTC	CASSLRGQGYNEQYF
TRBV19	-	TRBD2	TRBJ2-7	TGTGCCACAAGCGGGACCTCCTACGAGCAGTACTTC	CATSGTSYEQYF
TRBV28	-	-	TRBJ2-7	TGTGCCAGCAGAACCGACAGCTCCTACGAGCAGTACTTC	CASRTDSSYEQYF
TRBV27	-	TRBD1	TRBJ2-3	TGTGCCAGCAGTTTATCGCGGACAGGGGGGACAGATACGCAGTATTTT	CASSLSRTGGTDTQYF
TRBV27	-	TRBD1	TRBJ1-5	TGTGCCAGCAGAAGACAGGGGGATAATCAGCCCCAGCATTTT	CASRRQGDNQPQHF
TRBV7-9	-	-	TRBJ2-1	TGTGCCAGCAGCTTAGTCCCGCCCCGGGATGAGCAGTTCTTC	CASSLVPPRDEQFF
TRBV5-4	once	-	TRBJ1-1	TGTGCCAGCAGCTTGGGGGACACATGGGCGAACACTGAAGCTTTCTTT	CASSLGDTWANTEAFF
TRBV7-2	-	-	TRBJ2-5	TGTGCCAGCAGCTTAGGTGGCTTCCAAGAGACCCAGTACTTC	CASSLGGFQETQYF
TRBV27	-	-	TRBJ2-1	TGTGCCAGCAGTTTACCCGACTTAGGGGGGGGCTACAATGAGCAGTTCTTC	CASSLPDLGGGYNEQFF
TRBV28	-	-	TRBJ1-2	TGTGCCACCCCAGGGGTTAACTATGGCTACACCTTC	CATPGVNYGYTF
TRBV23-1	-	-	TRBJ1-2	TGCGCCAGCAGTCAAATCCCGATTCGATCGGACTATGGCTACACCTTC	CASSQIPIRSDYGYTF
TRBV5-4	-	-	TRBJ1-1	TGTGCCAGCAGCTTGGTGGGTACGGCCGAAGCTTTCTTT	CASSLVGTAEAFF
TRBV5-1	-	TRBD2	TRBJ2-3	TGCGCCAGCAGCTTGTTGGCTAGCGGAGGTTTAGATACGCAGTATTTT	CASSLLASGGLDTQYF